This T cell receptor (beta chain) is from a study of T cell repertoires in cytomegalovirus infection. Findings of the study overall: In two of eight donors, the top clonotype was HLA-C-restricted CMV-specific.

MiXCR, run by TCRdb on the reads, gives a single entry per CDR3 protein. This sample yields about 400,000 distinct CDR3 sequences, of which roughly 36% are seen a single time; 13% belongs to the top ten. Points on this clonotype: Its target is not known.

Germline assignment: CDR1 SGHDN and CDR2 FVKESK. V shed 2 bases, J shed 8 bases, and the junction held 9 bases outside the gene matches. This CDR3 is built from 16 residues. The rearrangement links TRBV14 to TRBJ2-1; 10 nucleotides align to TRBD1. The material was cultured PBMCs, obtained from culture after CMV antigen stimulation. This receptor was obtained from a human donor in good health (CMV status not recorded). Some clones in this sample may be carry-over from other donors' samples. The CDR3: CASSQTLTGTGDEQFF. The CDR3 DNA sequence: TGTGCCAGCAGCCAAACACTTACCGGGACAGGGGATGAGCAGTTCTTC.